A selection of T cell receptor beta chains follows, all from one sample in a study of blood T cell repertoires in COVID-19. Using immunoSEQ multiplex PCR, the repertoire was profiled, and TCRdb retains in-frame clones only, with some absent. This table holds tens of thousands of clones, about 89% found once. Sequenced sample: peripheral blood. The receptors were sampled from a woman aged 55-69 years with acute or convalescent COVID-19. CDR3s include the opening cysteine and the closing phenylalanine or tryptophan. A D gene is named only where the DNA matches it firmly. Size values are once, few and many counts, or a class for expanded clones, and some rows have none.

TGTGCCAGCAGGCCCGGGACAGCCGAGCAGTACTTC	CASRPGTAEQYF	TRBD1	-	TRBV28	TRBJ2-7
TGTGCCAGCAGTTTATCGGACAGGGGGTACGAGCAGTACTTC	CASSLSDRGYEQYF	TRBD1	-	TRBV27	TRBJ2-7
TGTGCCAGCAGTGAATGGGGTAGCGGCCCAGGCACAGATACGCAGTATTTT	CASSEWGSGPGTDTQYF	-	-	TRBV2	TRBJ2-3
TGTGCCAGCAGTGAAGCTGGCAGGGGGGAAGCTTTCTTT	CASSEAGRGEAFF	TRBD1	-	TRBV2	TRBJ1-1
TGCGCCAGCAGCCAAGTGGCGGAGGGGTCGCAGTATTTT	CASSQVAEGSQYF	-	-	TRBV4-3	TRBJ2-3
TGCGCCAGCAGCTGGGGCCGAGACTCCCACTCCTACAATGAGCAGTTCTTC	CASSWGRDSHSYNEQFF	-	-	TRBV5-1	TRBJ2-1
TGTGCCAGCTCATCAAACTCGGACAGGATATACACTGAAGCTTTCTTT	CASSSNSDRIYTEAFF	TRBD1	-	TRBV18	TRBJ1-1
TGTGCCAGCATTGTAGGGGGACCTGGAAACACCATATATTTT	CASIVGGPGNTIYF	-	-	TRBV28	TRBJ1-3
TGTGCCACGGAACGGGGGGAAAAACTGTTTTTT	CATERGEKLFF	-	-	TRBV28	TRBJ1-4
TGTGCCACCAGTGACCCGGATCAGCCCCAGCATTTT	CATSDPDQPQHF	-	once	TRBV24-1	TRBJ1-5
TGTGCCAGCAGTTTATTTTTTTCCGGGACATCCTCAGTGGGCTACACCTTC	CASSLFFSGTSSVGYTF	-	-	TRBV27	TRBJ1-2
TGTGCCAGCAGCTTAGCGCAGGGGGCGCCCGGAGGCTACACCTTC	CASSLAQGAPGGYTF	TRBD1	once	TRBV7-2	TRBJ1-2
TGTGCCAGCAGCTTAGTCGGGGGTTCTGAAGCTTTCTTT	CASSLVGGSEAFF	-	-	TRBV7-2	TRBJ1-1
TGTGCCAGCTCACGAAGGTCCCCCGGGGAATCCCAAGAGACCCAGTACTTC	CASSRRSPGESQETQYF	-	-	TRBV18	TRBJ2-5
TGCGCCAGCAGCGCCCAGGGGCTGGAGAATGAAAAACTGTTTTTT	CASSAQGLENEKLFF	-	-	TRBV5-1	TRBJ1-4
TGTGCCAGCAGTGTGGGGACAGGAAATGAAAAACTGTTTTTT	CASSVGTGNEKLFF	TRBD1	-	TRBV2	TRBJ1-4
TGTGCCAGCAGCCAGGAGGTACAGCAGTTCTTC	CASSQEVQQFF	-	-	TRBV7-2	TRBJ2-1
TGTGCCAGCAGACAGGGTGGCAATCAGCCCCAGCATTTT	CASRQGGNQPQHF	TRBD1	-	TRBV19	TRBJ1-5
TGTGCCAGCTGCCGGGGGGGAGCTTCGGGGTACGAGCAGTACTTC	CASCRGGASGYEQYF	TRBD2	-	TRBV11-3	TRBJ2-7
TGTGCCAGTAGTATTCTAGCGGGGGACCAAGAGACCCAGTACTTC	CASSILAGDQETQYF	TRBD2	-	TRBV19	TRBJ2-5
TGTGCCACCAGCAGAGATCGGTTCAGGAGGGGAGGGACGTACGAGCAGTACTTC	CATSRDRFRRGGTYEQYF	TRBD2	-	TRBV15	TRBJ2-7
TGTGCTAGTGGGGAACCCGGGATAGGCACTGAAGCTTTCTTT	CASGEPGIGTEAFF	-	-	TRBV12-5	TRBJ1-1
TGCAGTTACCTCTCAGGGATTGGGCACGAGCAGTACTTC	CSYLSGIGHEQYF	-	many	TRBV29-1	TRBJ2-7
TGTGCCAGCAGAGGGGAAGCGGGATCCTATGGCTACACCTTC	CASRGEAGSYGYTF	-	-	TRBV2	TRBJ1-2
TGTGCCACCAGTGAGCGGGACAATGAGCAGTTCTTC	CATSERDNEQFF	-	-	TRBV24-1	TRBJ2-1
TGTGCCACCAGTGAGGCAGGGGACTACACAGATACGCAGTATTTT	CATSEAGDYTDTQYF	-	-	TRBV24-1	TRBJ2-3
TGCGCCAGCAGCTTGTCGGGGGAAGGAGGTGAGCAGTTCTTC	CASSLSGEGGEQFF	-	-	TRBV5-1	TRBJ2-1
TGTGCCAGCAGCTCCCCATCCGGGACAGGGGACCCCTACAATGAGCAGTTCTTC	CASSSPSGTGDPYNEQFF	TRBD1	-	TRBV7-6	TRBJ2-1
TGTGCCACCCGCGGCAGCCCGAACACTGAAGCTTTCTTT	CATRGSPNTEAFF	-	-	TRBV2	TRBJ1-1
TGTGCCAGCAGCACCAGAGGAGGGAACGAAGGCTACACCTTC	CASSTRGGNEGYTF	-	-	TRBV21-1	TRBJ1-2
TGTGCCAGCAGCTTAGTACAGGGAAGCACCTACGAGCAGTACTTC	CASSLVQGSTYEQYF	-	-	TRBV7-2	TRBJ2-7
TGCGCCAGCAGGCCGGGACTAGCGGGAGCAGGTGAGCAGTTCTTC	CASRPGLAGAGEQFF	TRBD2	-	TRBV5-1	TRBJ2-1
TGTGCCAGCACTATGGGGGGTTCACCCCTCCACTTT	CASTMGGSPLHF	-	-	TRBV11-1	TRBJ1-6
TGCGCCAGCAGCCCAAACGCCGGTCGGGGGGCTTCTGGAAACACCATATATTTT	CASSPNAGRGASGNTIYF	-	-	TRBV4-1	TRBJ1-3
TGTGCCAGCAGCCAATTTACTAGCGGGCTAGGGGATACGCAGTATTTT	CASSQFTSGLGDTQYF	TRBD2	-	TRBV4-2	TRBJ2-3
TGTGCCATCAGTGGACAGGGGGCGTTAAACTATGGCTACACCTTC	CAISGQGALNYGYTF	TRBD1	-	TRBV10-3	TRBJ1-2
TGCGCCAGCAGCCCGGACAGAAAGAATTCACCCCTCCACTTT	CASSPDRKNSPLHF	-	-	TRBV4-3	TRBJ1-6
TGCAGCGTCGGGGTGACAGGAAACGGGGAAGCTTTCTTT	CSVGVTGNGEAFF	-	-	TRBV29-1	TRBJ1-1
TGTGCCAGCAGCGAGACCCTAGCGGGGGGGCAGTTCTTC	CASSETLAGGQFF	TRBD2	-	TRBV7-3	TRBJ2-1
TGTGCCAGCAGTCATTCCGCGGGGGGTCAGCCCCAGCATTTT	CASSHSAGGQPQHF	-	once	TRBV28	TRBJ1-5
TGTGCCAGCAGTTTTGGACAGAAGGTTGAAGCTTTCTTT	CASSFGQKVEAFF	-	few	TRBV28	TRBJ1-1
TGCGCCAGCAGCCAAGGCGCAGGGCTCTTGGGGGAGCTGTTTTTT	CASSQGAGLLGELFF	-	-	TRBV4-1	TRBJ2-2